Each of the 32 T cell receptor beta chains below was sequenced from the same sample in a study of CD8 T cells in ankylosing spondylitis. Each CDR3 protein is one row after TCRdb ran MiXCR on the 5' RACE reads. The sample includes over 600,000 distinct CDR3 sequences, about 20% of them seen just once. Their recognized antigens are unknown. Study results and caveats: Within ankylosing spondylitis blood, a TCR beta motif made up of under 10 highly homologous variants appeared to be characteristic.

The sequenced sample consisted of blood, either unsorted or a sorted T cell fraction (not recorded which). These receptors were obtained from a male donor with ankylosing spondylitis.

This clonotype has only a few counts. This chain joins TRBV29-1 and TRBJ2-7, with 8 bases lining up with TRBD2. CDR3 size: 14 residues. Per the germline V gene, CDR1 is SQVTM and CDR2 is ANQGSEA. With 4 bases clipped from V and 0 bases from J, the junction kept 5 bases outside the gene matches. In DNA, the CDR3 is TGCAGCGTTGTTAGCGGGGCAAGCTCCTACGAGCAGTACTTC. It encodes CSVVSGASSYEQYF.

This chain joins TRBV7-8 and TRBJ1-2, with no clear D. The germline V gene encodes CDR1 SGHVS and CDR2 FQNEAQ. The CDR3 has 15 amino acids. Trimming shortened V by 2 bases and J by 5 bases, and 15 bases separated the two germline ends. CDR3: CASSLSYRTSYGYTF. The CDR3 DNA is TGTGCCAGCAGCTTATCCTATCGGACGAGTTATGGCTACACCTTC.

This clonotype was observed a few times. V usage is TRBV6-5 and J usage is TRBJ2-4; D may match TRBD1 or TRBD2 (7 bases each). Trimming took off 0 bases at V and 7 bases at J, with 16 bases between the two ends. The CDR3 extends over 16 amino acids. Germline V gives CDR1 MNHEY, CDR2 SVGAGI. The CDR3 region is CASSYSKGGGWNIQYF. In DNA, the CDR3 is TGTGCCAGCAGTTACTCGAAGGGAGGGGGCTGGAACATTCAGTACTTC.

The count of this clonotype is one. CDR3 bases: TGCGCCAGCAGCTGGGAAGGACAGGGGTCTGGAGAGCAGTACTTC. It yields the protein CASSWEGQGSGEQYF. The chain carries TRBV5-1 and TRBJ2-7; 9 bases align to TRBD1. V lost 3 bases to trimming and J lost 7 bases; unmatched junction nucleotides: 11. CDR3 length: 15 amino acids. CDR1 and CDR2 (germline): SGHRS, YFSETQ. Combining the CDR3 with reference TRBV5-1 and TRBJ2-7 gives the whole variable domain KAGVTQTPRYLIKTRGQQVTLSCSPISGHRSVSWYQQTPGQGLQFLFEYFSETQRNKGNFPGRFSGRQFSNSRSEMNVSTLELGDSALYLCASSWEGQGSGEQYFGPGTRLTVT.

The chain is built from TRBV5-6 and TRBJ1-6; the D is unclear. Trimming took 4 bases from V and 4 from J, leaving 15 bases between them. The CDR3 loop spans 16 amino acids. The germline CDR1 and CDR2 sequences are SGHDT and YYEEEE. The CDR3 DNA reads TGTGCCAGCAGCCCGACGGGAGGGTGGTATAATTCACCCCTCCACTTT. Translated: CASSPTGGWYNSPLHF.

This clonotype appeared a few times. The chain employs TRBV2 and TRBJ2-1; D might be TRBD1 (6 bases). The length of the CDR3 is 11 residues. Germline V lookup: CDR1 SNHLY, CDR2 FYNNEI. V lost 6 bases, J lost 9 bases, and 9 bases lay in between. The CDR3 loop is CASRGAFEQFF. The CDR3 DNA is TGTGCCAGCAGGGGGGCATTTGAGCAGTTCTTC.

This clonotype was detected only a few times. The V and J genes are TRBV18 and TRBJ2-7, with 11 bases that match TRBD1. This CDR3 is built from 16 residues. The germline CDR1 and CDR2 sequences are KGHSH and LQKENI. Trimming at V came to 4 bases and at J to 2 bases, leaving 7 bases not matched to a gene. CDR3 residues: CASSRSGTGGTYEQYF. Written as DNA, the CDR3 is TGTGCCAGCTCACGCTCCGGGACAGGGGGGACCTACGAGCAGTACTTC.

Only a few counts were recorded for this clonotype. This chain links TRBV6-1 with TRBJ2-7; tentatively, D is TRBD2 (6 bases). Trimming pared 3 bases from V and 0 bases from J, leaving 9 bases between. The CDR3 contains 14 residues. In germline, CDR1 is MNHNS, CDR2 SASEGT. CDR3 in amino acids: CASSDTSYSYEQYF. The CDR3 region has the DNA TGTGCCAGCAGTGACACTAGCTACTCCTACGAGCAGTACTTC.

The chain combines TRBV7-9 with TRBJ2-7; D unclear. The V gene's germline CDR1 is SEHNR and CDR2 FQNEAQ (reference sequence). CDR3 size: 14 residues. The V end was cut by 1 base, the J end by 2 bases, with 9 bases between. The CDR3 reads CASSLVDGAYEQYF. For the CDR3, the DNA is TGTGCCAGCAGCTTAGTTGACGGAGCCTACGAGCAGTACTTC.

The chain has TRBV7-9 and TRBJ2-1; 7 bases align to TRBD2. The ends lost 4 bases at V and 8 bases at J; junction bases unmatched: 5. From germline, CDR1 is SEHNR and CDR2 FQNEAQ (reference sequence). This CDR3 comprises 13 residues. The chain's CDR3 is CASSSRTSHEQFF. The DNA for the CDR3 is TGTGCCAGCAGCTCCCGGACTAGTCATGAGCAGTTCTTC.

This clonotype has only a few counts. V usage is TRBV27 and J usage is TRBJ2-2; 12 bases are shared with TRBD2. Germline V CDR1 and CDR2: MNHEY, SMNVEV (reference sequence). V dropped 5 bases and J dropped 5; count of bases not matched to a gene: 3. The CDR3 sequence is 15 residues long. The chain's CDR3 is CASSQTSGSTGELFF. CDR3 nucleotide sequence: TGTGCCAGCAGTCAGACTAGCGGGAGTACCGGGGAGCTGTTTTTT.

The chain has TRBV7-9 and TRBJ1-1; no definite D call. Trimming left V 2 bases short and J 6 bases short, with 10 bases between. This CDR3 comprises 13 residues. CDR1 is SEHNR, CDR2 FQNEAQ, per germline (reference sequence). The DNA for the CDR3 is TGTGCCAGCAGCTTACCCCCTGTCGCTGAAGCTTTCTTT. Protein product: CASSLPPVAEAFF.

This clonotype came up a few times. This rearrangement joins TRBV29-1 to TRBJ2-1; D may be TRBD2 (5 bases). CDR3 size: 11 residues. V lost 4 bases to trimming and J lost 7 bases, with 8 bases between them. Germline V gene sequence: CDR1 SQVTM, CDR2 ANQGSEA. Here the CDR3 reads CSVGAGNEQFF. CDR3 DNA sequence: TGCAGCGTTGGTGCGGGTAATGAGCAGTTCTTC.

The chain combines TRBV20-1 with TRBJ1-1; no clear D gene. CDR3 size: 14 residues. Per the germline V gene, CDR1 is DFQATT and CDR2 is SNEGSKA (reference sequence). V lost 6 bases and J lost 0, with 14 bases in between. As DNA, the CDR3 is TGCAGTGCGTTGACAATTAATTTGAACACTGAAGCTTTCTTT. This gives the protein CSALTINLNTEAFF.

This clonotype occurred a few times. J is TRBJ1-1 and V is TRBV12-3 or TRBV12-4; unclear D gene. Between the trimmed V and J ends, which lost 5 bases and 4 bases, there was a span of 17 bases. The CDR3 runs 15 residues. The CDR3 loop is CASSRIGPRGTEAFF. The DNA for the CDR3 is TGTGCCAGCAGTCGAATCGGGCCTCGGGGCACTGAAGCTTTCTTT.

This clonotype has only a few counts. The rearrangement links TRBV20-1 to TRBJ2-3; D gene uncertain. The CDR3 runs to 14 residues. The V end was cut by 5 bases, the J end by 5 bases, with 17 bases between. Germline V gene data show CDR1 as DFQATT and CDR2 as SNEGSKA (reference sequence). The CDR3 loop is CSAEFSKLQDTQYF. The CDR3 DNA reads TGCAGTGCTGAATTTAGTAAACTGCAAGATACGCAGTATTTT.

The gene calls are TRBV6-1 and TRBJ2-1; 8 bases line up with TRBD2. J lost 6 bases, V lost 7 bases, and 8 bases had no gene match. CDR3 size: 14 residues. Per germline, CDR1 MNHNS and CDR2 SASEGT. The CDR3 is CASTPSGSVNEQFF. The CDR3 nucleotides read TGTGCCAGCACTCCCAGCGGGAGTGTCAATGAGCAGTTCTTC.

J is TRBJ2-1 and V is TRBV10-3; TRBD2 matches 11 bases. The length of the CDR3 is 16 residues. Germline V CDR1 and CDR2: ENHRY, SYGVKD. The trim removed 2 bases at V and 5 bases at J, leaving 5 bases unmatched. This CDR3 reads CAISEQTSGINNEQFF. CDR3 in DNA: TGTGCCATCAGTGAGCAGACTAGCGGGATTAACAATGAGCAGTTCTTC.

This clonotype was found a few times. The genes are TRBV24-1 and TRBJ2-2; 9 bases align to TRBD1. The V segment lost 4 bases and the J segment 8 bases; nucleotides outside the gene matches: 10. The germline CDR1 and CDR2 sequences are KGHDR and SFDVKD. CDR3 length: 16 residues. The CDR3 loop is CATSDPGQGLAGELFF. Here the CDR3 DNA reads TGTGCCACCAGTGACCCGGGACAGGGTTTAGCAGGGGAGCTGTTTTTT.

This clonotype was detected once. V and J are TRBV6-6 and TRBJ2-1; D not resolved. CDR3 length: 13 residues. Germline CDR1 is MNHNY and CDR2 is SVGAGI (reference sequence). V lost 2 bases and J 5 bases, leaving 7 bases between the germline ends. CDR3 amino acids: CASSYPPDNEQFF. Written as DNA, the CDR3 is TGTGCCAGCAGTTACCCCCCCGACAATGAGCAGTTCTTC.

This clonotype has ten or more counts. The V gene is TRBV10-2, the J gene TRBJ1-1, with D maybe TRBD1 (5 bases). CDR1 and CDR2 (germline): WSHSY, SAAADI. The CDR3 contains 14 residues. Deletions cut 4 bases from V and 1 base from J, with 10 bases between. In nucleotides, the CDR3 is TGCGCCAGCAGTGCGGGGCAGAAGAACACTGAAGCTTTCTTT. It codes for CASSAGQKNTEAFF.

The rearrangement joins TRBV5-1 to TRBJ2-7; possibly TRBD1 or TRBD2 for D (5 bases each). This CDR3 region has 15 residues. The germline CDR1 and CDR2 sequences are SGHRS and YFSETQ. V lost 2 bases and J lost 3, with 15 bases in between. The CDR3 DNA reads TGCGCCAGCAGCTTTAGGGACGGTTTATTCTACGAGCAGTACTTC. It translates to CASSFRDGLFYEQYF. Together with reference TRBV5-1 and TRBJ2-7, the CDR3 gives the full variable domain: KAGVTQTPRYLIKTRGQQVTLSCSPISGHRSVSWYQQTPGQGLQFLFEYFSETQRNKGNFPGRFSGRQFSNSRSEMNVSTLELGDSALYLCASSFRDGLFYEQYFGPGTRLTVT.

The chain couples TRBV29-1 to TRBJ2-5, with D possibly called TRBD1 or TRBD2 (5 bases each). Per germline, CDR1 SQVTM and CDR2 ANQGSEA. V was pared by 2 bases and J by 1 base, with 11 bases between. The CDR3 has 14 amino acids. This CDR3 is CSVESGRAQETQYF. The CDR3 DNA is TGCAGCGTTGAAAGCGGCAGGGCCCAAGAGACCCAGTACTTC.

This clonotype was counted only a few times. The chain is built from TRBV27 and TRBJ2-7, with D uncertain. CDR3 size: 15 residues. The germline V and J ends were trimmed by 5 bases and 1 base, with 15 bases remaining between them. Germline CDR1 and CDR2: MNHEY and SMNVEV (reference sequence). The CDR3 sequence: CASSPRVRRSYEQYF. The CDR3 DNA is TGTGCCAGCAGTCCCCGAGTTAGGCGGTCCTACGAGCAGTACTTC.

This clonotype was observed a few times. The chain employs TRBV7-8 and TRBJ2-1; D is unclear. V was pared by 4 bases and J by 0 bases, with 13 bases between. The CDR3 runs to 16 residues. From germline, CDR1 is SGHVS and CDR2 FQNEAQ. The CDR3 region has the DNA TGTGCCAGCAGCTCAAGACCCCAGAGCTCCTACAATGAGCAGTTCTTC. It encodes CASSSRPQSSYNEQFF.

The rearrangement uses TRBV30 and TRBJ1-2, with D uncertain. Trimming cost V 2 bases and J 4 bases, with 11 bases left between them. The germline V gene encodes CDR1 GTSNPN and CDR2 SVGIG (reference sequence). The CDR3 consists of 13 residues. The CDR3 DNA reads TGTGCCTGGAGTTCCCAGGAGATCTATGGCTACACCTTC. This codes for CAWSSQEIYGYTF.

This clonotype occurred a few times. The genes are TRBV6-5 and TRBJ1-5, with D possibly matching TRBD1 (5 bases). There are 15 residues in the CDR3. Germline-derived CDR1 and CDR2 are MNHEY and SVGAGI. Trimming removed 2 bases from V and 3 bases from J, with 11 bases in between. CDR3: CASSYTSGPNQPQHF. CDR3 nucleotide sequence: TGTGCCAGCAGTTACACATCAGGGCCCAATCAGCCCCAGCATTTT.

The CDR3 bases are TGTGCCAGCAGCCAAGGACTAGCGGGACTCAATGAGCAGTTCTTC. This sequence encodes CASSQGLAGLNEQFF. This chain links TRBV4-2 with TRBJ2-1; TRBD2 agrees at 11 bases. With 1 base clipped from V and 6 bases from J, the junction kept 2 bases outside the gene matches. The germline gives CDR1 LGHNA, CDR2 YNFKEQ. The CDR3 runs to 15 residues.

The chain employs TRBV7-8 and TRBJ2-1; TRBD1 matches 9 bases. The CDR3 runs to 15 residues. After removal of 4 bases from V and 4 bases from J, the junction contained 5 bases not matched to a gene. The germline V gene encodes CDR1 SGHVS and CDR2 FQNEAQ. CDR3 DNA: TGTGCCAGCAGCTCCCGGGACAGGGAATACAATGAGCAGTTCTTC. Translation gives CASSSRDREYNEQFF.

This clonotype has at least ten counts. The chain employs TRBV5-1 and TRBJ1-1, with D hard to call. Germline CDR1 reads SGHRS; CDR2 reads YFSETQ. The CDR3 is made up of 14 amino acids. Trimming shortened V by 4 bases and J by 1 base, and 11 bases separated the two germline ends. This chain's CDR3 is CASSATAGNTEAFF. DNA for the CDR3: TGCGCCAGCAGCGCGACGGCGGGGAACACTGAAGCTTTCTTT.

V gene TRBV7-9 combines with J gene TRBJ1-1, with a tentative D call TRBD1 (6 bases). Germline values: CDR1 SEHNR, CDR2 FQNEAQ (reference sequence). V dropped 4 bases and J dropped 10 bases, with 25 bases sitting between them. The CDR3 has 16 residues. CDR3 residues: CASSSGGTPISVGAFF. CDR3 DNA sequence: TGTGCCAGCAGCTCTGGGGGCACTCCGATAAGCGTTGGAGCTTTCTTT.

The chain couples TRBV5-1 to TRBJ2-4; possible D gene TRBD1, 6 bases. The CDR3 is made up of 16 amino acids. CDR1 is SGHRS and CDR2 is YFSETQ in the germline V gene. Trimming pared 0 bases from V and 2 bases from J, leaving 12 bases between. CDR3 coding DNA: TGCGCCAGCAGCTTGGTGCAGGGGCCTACCAAAAACATTCAGTACTTC. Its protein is CASSLVQGPTKNIQYF.